The sequence of this T cell receptor beta chain was determined in a study of blood T cells in healthy people across ages. Study-wide context: For every two T cells, template switching captured about one barcoded beta molecule.

The authors ran a second PCR of 7 to 11 cycles using a sample-barcoded 5' primer and a J-beta primer mix. TCRdb re-derived calls from the 5' RACE reads in MiXCR, one entry per CDR3 protein. The sample carries almost 550,000 distinct CDR3 sequences, 24% recorded once. The CDR3 covers 16 residues. The germline CDR1 and CDR2 sequences are MNHEY and SVGAGI. V gave up 6 bases and J gave up 7 bases, with 21 bases separating them. The data were also submitted as part of a second study, on T cells of mothers and their children.

Sequenced material: blood. The chain uses TRBV6-5 and TRBJ1-4, with D unresolved. The sequence came from a boy aged 5-17 years in good health. The chain's CDR3 is CASSKPVGRIPEKLFF. CDR3 bases: TGTGCCAGCAGCAAACCGGTGGGGAGGATTCCTGAAAAACTGTTTTTT.